This record concerns one T cell receptor beta chain sequence. Germline V gives CDR1 GTSNPN, CDR2 SVGIG (reference sequence). V lost 0 bases and J 8 bases, leaving 13 bases between the germline ends. This CDR3 comprises 13 residues. The entry originates in a study of blood T cell repertoires in COVID-19. Per the authors' pipeline: Researchers report that nucleated cell counts were estimated from reference gene primer amplification. The table came from immunoSEQ multiplex PCR; TCRdb's copy has only in-frame clones and leaves some out. Clonal size and the V and J genes are those of that table, whereas D and trimming came from the DNA. The data show some 140,000 clones, 83% seen once.

Material for sequencing was peripheral blood. The chain has TRBV30 and TRBJ1-2, with D tentatively TRBD1 (6 bases). The receptor was isolated from a woman aged 55-70 years with COVID-19, enrolled during active disease. The CDR3 reads CAWSVRVGGGYTF. The CDR3 nucleotides read TGTGCCTGGAGTGTAAGGGTAGGGGGAGGCTACACCTTC.